At least ten counts were recorded for the clone carrying this T cell receptor beta chain. Its target is unknown. The data originate from a study of human T cells and chemical hapten exposure. Regarding the study as a whole: TCRs exceeding 1 in 1000 frequency stayed unchanged with DPC sensitization. Among expanded TCRs, significantly more large CDR3 similarity clusters formed than among controls.

The germline V gene encodes CDR1 SGHTA and CDR2 FQGNSA. Unmatched junction bases numbered 9, after V lost 2 bases and J lost 7 bases. This CDR3 comprises 16 residues. The study used a library that attached unique molecular identifiers to individual cDNA molecules. TCRdb independently ran MiXCR on the RACE reads; one entry per CDR3 protein. The sample records about 290,000 distinct CDR3 sequences, roughly 8% being singletons. Time point described: pre-sensitization, week 0. Treatment described: therapeutic diphenylcyclopropenone sensitization with weekly scalp DPC. Alopecia patients, 18 to 70 years old and DPC-suitable, served as donors.

The V gene is TRBV7-2, the J gene TRBJ1-4, with 8 nucleotides matching TRBD1. Here the sequenced sample was whole blood, taken in connection with sensitization to the hapten diphenylcyclopropenone (DPC). The receptor was isolated from a man between 18 and 29 years old with alopecia areata. Some clones in this sample may be carry-over from other donors' samples. The CDR3 reads CASSLPRQGRSEKLFF. In DNA form, the CDR3 reads TGTGCCAGCAGCTTACCCCGACAGGGGCGAAGTGAAAAACTGTTTTTT.